This TCR beta chain was sequenced for a study of beta chain features in type 1 diabetes. In the study overall: Summed over all samples, the examined sorted cells came to 85 million to 130 million. Study-level results: Shortening of TCRB CDR3s, moderate but significant, appeared in all four CD4+ subsets of Type 1 diabetes patients.

Reverse transcription of all isolated RNA meant that expressed TCRB transcripts were sequenced. TCRdb's copy holds only in-frame clones and misses some; the assay was immunoSEQ multiplex PCR. The top ten clones hold about 0.097% of a sample with hundreds of thousands of clones, around 15% of them seen once. A word on this clone: What it recognizes is unknown.

The V and J ends lost 6 bases and 4 bases respectively, with 15 bases between them. The germline V gene has CDR1 MDHEN and CDR2 SYDVKM. The CDR3 spans 15 residues. The clonotype was recovered from a man younger than 35 in good health. V usage is TRBV28 and J usage is TRBJ2-2; a possible D gene is TRBD2 (5 bases). Input material: naive CD4+ T cells from blood. The CDR3 sequence is CASSPHVAGTGELFF. The CDR3, as DNA: TGTGCCAGCAGCCCACATGTGGCGGGCACCGGGGAGCTGTTTTTT.